This TCR beta chain is drawn from a study of T cells after yellow fever vaccination. V lost 4 bases, J lost 7 bases, and 11 bases lay in between. The CDR3 sequence is 13 residues long. Germline V gene data show CDR1 as LGHDT and CDR2 as YNNKEL (reference sequence). The TCR cDNA carried a universal primer site and UMIs from 5'RACE template switching. Using its own MiXCR run on the 5' RACE reads, TCRdb lists one record per CDR3 protein. The top ten hold around 3.3% of the sample, which has 200,000 to 250,000 distinct CDR3 sequences, approximately 3% seen once. The clonotype comes from a man aged 18 to 29 who received the YFV17D yellow fever vaccine. The specimen was CD4+ T cells sorted from PBMCs, collected 10 days after the yellow fever booster vaccination. V and J are TRBV3-1 and TRBJ1-5, with D perhaps TRBD1 (5 bases). This chain's CDR3 is CASSPLGEQPQHF. CDR3 coding DNA: TGTGCCAGCAGCCCCCTAGGGGAACAGCCCCAGCATTTT.